This T cell receptor (beta chain) appears in the sequencing data of a study of naive CD8 T cells in extremely preterm neonates. Produced via immunoSEQ multiplex PCR; TCRdb's table is partial and in-frame only. The sample has 5,000 to 6,500 clones, 97% seen once. Trimming removed 2 bases from V and 6 bases from J, with 11 bases in between. The germline V gene encodes CDR1 SGHNT and CDR2 YYREEE (reference sequence). CDR3 length: 14 residues. Adult controls were healthy nonsmokers aged 20-50 years, median 39 years. The sequence was collected from a human donor in good health. The chain is built from TRBV5-4 and TRBJ1-4; no clear D. The sample was naive CD8+ T cells from blood. For the CDR3, the DNA is TGTGCCAGCAGCTTTTTCGGCGGGGATGAAAAACTGTTTTTT. This translates into CASSFFGGDEKLFF.